By share of the sample, the clone carrying this T cell receptor beta chain is medium-sized. The antigen remains unidentified. Trimming removed 1 base from V and 0 bases from J; junction bases left unmatched: 0. This CDR3 has 15 amino acids. Germline-derived CDR1 and CDR2 are SGDLS and YYNGEE. Libraries of TCR beta came from quantitative 5'-RACE with molecular barcodes. TCRdb recomputed calls from the 5' RACE reads with MiXCR, one row per CDR3 protein. The sample yields several thousand distinct CDR3 sequences, roughly 2% seen once. The record originates from a study of CD8 T cells in ankylosing spondylitis. Regarding the study as a whole: In synovial fluid and blood from reactive arthritis, some motif variants were previously reported. What appeared characteristic of ankylosing spondylitis blood was a TCR beta motif of fewer than ten highly homologous variants. Within matched ankylosing spondylitis synovial fluid, disease-linked clones were reportedly significantly enriched.

Sequencing was carried out using blood, either unsorted or a sorted T cell fraction (not recorded which). This receptor was obtained from a male donor with ankylosing spondylitis or in good health (not recorded which). This chain links TRBV9 with TRBJ2-1, with 8 bases aligning to TRBD2. In DNA, the CDR3 is TGTGCCAGCAGCGTAAGCGGGAGCTCCTACAATGAGCAGTTCTTC. Translation: CASSVSGSSYNEQFF. The variable domain in full, with the rest retrieved from reference TRBV9 and TRBJ2-1, is DSGVTQTPKHLITATGQRVTLRCSPRSGDLSVYWYQQSLDQGLQFLIQYYNGEERAKGNILERFSAQQFPDLHSELNLSSLELGDSALYFCASSVSGSSYNEQFFGPGTRLTVL.